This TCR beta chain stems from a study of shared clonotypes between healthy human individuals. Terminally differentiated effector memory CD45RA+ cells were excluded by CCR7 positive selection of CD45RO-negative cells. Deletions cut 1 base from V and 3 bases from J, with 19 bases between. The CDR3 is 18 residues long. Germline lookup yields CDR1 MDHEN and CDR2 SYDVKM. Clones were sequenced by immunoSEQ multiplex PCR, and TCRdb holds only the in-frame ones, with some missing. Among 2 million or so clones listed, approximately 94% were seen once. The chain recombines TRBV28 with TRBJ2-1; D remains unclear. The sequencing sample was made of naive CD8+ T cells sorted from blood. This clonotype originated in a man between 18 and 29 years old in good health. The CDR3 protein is CASSLFPSRPLGYNEQFF. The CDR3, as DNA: TGTGCCAGCAGTTTATTTCCCTCCCGACCCCTGGGCTACAATGAGCAGTTCTTC.